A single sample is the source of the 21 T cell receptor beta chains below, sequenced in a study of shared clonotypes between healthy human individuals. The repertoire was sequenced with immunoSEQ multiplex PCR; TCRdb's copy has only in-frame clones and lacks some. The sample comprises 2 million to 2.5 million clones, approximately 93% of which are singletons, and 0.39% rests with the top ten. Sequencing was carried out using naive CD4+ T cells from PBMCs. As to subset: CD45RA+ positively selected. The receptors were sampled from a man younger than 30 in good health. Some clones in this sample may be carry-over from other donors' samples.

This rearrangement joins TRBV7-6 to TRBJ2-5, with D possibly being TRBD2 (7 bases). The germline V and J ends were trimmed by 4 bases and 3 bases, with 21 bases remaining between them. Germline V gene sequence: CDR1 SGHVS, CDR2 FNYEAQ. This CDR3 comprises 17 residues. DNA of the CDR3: TGTGCCAGCAGCTCGCAGCCGGGGGGCAGAGGGGAAGAGACCCAGTACTTC. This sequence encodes CASSSQPGGRGEETQYF.

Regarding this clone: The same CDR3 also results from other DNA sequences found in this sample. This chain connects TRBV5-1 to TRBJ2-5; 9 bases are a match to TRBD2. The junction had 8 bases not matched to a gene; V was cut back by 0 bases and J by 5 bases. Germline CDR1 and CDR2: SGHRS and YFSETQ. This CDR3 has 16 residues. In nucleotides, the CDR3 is TGCGCCAGCAGCTTGGGTCTGCGGGAGGGCCTTGAGACCCAGTACTTC. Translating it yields CASSLGLREGLETQYF.

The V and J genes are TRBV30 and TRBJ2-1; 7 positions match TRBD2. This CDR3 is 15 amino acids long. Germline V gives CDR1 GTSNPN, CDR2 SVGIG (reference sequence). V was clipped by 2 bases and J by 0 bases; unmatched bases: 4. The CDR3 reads CAWSFASGSYNEQFF. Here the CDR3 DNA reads TGTGCCTGGAGTTTCGCTAGCGGCTCCTACAATGAGCAGTTCTTC.

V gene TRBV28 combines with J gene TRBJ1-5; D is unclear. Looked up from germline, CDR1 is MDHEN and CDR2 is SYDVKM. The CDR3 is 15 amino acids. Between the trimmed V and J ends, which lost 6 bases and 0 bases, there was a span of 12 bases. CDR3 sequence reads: CASRAGQYSNQPQHF. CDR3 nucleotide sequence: TGTGCCAGCAGAGCCGGGCAATATAGCAATCAGCCCCAGCATTTT.

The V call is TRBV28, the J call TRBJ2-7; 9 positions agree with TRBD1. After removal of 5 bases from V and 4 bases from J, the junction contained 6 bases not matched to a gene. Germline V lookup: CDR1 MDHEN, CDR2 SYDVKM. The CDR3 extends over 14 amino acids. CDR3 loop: CASSRTGAIYEQYF. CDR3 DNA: TGTGCCAGCAGTCGGACAGGGGCCATATACGAGCAGTACTTC. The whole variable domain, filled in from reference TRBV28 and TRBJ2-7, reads DVKVTQSSRYLVKRTGEKVFLECVQDMDHENMFWYRQDPGLGLRLIYFSYDVKMKEKGDIPEGYSVSREKKERFSLILESASTNQTSMYLCASSRTGAIYEQYFGPGTRLTVT.

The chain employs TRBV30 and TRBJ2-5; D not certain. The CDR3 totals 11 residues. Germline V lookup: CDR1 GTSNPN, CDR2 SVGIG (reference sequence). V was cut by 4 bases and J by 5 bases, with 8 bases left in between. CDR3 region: CAWTHRETQYF. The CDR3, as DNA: TGTGCCTGGACGCATCGGGAGACCCAGTACTTC.

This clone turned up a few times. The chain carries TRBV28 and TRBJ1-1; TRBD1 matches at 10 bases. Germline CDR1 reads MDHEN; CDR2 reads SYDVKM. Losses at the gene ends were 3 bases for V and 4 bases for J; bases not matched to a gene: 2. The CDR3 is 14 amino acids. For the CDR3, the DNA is TGTGCCAGCAGTTTGGGACAGGGGACCACTGAAGCTTTCTTT. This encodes CASSLGQGTTEAFF.

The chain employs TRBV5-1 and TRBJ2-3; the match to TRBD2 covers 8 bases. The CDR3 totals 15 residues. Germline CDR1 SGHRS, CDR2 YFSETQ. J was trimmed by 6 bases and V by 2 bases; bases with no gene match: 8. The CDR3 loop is CASSLAGDLGDTQYF. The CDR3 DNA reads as TGCGCCAGCAGCTTAGCGGGAGACCTAGGGGATACGCAGTATTTT.

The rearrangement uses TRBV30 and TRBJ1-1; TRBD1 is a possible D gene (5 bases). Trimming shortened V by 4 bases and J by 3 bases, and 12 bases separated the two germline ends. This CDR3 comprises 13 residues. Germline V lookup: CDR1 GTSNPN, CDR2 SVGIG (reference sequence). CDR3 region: CAWIGGGDTEAFF. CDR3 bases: TGTGCCTGGATTGGTGGGGGGGACACTGAAGCTTTCTTT.

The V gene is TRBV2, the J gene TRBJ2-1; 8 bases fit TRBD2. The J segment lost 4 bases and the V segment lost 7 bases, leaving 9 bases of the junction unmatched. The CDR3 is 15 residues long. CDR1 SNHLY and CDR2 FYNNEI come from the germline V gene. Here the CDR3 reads CASTGEAGEYNEQFF. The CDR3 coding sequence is TGTGCCAGCACCGGGGAAGCGGGAGAATACAATGAGCAGTTCTTC. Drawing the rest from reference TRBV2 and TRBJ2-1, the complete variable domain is EPEVTQTPSHQVTQMGQEVILRCVPISNHLYFYWYRQILGQKVEFLVSFYNNEISEKSEIFDDQFSVERPDGSNFTLKIRSTKLEDSAMYFCASTGEAGEYNEQFFGPGTRLTVL.

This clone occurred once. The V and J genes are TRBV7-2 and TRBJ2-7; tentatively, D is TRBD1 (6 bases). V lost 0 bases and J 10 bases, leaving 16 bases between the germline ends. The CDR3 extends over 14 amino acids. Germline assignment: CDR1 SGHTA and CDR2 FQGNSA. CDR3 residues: CASSLAQNTGPQYF. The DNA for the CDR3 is TGTGCCAGCAGCTTAGCCCAGAATACAGGGCCCCAGTACTTC.

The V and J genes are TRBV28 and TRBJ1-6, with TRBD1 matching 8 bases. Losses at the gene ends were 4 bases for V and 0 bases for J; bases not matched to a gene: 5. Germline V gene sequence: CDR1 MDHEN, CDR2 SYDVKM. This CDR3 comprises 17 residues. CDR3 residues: CASSSWTGSSYNSPLHF. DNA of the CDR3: TGTGCCAGCAGTTCCTGGACAGGGAGCTCCTATAATTCACCCCTCCACTTT. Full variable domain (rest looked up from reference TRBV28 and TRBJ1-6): DVKVTQSSRYLVKRTGEKVFLECVQDMDHENMFWYRQDPGLGLRLIYFSYDVKMKEKGDIPEGYSVSREKKERFSLILESASTNQTSMYLCASSSWTGSSYNSPLHFGNGTRLTVT.

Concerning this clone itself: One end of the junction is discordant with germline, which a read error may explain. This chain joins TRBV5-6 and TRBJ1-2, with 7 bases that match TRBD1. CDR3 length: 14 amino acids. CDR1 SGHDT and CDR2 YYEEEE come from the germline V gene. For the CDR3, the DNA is TGTGTCAGCAGCTTGCCGACAGGGAACTATGGCTACACCTTC. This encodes CVSSLPTGNYGYTF.

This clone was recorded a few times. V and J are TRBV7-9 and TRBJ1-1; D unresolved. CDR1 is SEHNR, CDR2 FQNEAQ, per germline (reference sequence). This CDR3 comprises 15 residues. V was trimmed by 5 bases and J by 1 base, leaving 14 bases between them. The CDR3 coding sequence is TGTGCCAGCAGCCTAGGGCCTCCACAGAACACTGAAGCTTTCTTT. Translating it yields CASSLGPPQNTEAFF.

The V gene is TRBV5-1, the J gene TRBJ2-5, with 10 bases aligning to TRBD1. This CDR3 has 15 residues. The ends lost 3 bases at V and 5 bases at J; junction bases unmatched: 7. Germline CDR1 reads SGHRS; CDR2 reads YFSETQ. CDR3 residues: CASSSTGGDYETQYF. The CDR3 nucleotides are TGCGCCAGCAGCTCGACAGGGGGCGATTATGAGACCCAGTACTTC. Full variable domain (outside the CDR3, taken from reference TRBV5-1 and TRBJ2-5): KAGVTQTPRYLIKTRGQQVTLSCSPISGHRSVSWYQQTPGQGLQFLFEYFSETQRNKGNFPGRFSGRQFSNSRSEMNVSTLELGDSALYLCASSSTGGDYETQYFGPGTRLLVL.

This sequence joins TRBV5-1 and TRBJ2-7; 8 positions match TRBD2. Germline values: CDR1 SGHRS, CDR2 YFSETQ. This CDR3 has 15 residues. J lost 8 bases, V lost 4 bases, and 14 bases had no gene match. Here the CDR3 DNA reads TGCGCCAGCAGCCCCCGGAGCGGGAGCCCCCTACAGCAGTACTTC. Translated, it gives CASSPRSGSPLQQYF.

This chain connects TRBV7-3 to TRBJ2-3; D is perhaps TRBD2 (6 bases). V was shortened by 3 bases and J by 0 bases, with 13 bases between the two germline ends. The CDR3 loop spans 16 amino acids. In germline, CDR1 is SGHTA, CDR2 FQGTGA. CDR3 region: CASSFLTSLSTDTQYF. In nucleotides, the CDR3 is TGTGCCAGCAGCTTCTTGACTAGTCTTAGCACAGATACGCAGTATTTT. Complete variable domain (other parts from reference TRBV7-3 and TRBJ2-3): GAGVSQTPSNKVTEKGKYVELRCDPISGHTALYWYRQSLGQGPEFLIYFQGTGAADDSGLPNDRFFAVRPEGSVSTLKIQRTERGDSAVYLCASSFLTSLSTDTQYFGPGTRLTVL.

The CDR3 is CASSTRRTDSNQPQHF. For the CDR3, the DNA is TGTGCCAGTAGTACACGAAGGACAGATAGCAATCAGCCCCAGCATTTT. V and J are TRBV19 and TRBJ1-5; D is perhaps TRBD1 (6 bases). The CDR3 is made up of 16 amino acids. V was cut by 4 bases and J by 0 bases, with 13 bases left in between. Germline V gene data show CDR1 as LNHDA and CDR2 as SQIVND (reference sequence).

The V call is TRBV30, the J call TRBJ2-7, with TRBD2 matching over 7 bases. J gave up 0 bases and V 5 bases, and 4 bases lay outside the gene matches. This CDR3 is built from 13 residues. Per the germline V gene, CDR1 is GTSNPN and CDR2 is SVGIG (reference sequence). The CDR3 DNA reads TGTGCCTGGGCGCGCGGGAGCTCCTACGAGCAGTACTTC. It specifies CAWARGSSYEQYF.

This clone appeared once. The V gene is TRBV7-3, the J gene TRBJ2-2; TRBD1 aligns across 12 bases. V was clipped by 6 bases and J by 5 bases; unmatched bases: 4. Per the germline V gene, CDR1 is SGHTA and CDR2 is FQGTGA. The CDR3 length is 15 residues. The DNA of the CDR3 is TGTGCCAGCAGTCGGGACAGGGGGCGGACCGGGGAGCTGTTTTTT. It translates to CASSRDRGRTGELFF.

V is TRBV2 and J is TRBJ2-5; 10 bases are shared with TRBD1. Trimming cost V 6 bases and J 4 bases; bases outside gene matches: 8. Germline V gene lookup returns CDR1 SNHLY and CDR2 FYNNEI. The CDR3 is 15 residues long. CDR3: CASRRQGAEGETQYF. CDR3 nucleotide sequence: TGTGCCAGCAGGAGACAGGGGGCTGAGGGAGAGACCCAGTACTTC.